This is a list of T cell receptor beta chains from one sample in a study of OX40 agonist ivuxolimab in advanced cancers. Repertoires were generated with immunoSEQ multiplex PCR, while TCRdb's copy carries only in-frame clones and drops some. The table includes approximately 69,000 clones, approximately 86% detected once. The specimen comprised CD4+ or CD8+ T cells sorted from blood, sampled in a trial of the OX40 agonist ivuxolimab. The source is an adult with an advanced solid tumor such as melanoma, head and neck, liver or kidney cancer. Each CDR3 is given with its conserved first and last residue. A D gene is named only where the DNA matches it firmly. Not all rows give a size; the values are once, few, many and, for expanded clones, a class.

TRBV7-7,TRBD1,TRBJ2-3,NA,CASSLDRATDTQYF,TGTGCTAGCAGCTTGGACAGGGCTACAGATACGCAGTATTTT
TRBV9,NA,TRBJ1-6,NA,CASSVGDMYNSPLHF,TGTGCCAGCAGCGTAGGGGACATGTATAATTCACCCCTCCACTTT
TRBV7-2,NA,TRBJ2-5,NA,CASSLSTFWGETQYF,TGTGCCAGCAGCTTAAGTACTTTTTGGGGGGAGACCCAGTACTTC
TRBV5-1,TRBD1,TRBJ2-7,NA,CASSLEAGGDEQYF,TGCGCCAGCAGCTTGGAGGCAGGGGGAGACGAGCAGTACTTC
TRBV7-2,TRBD1,TRBJ1-4,NA,CASSRSGTGGVGKLFF,TGTGCCAGCAGCCGATCTGGGACAGGGGGCGTAGGAAAACTGTTTTTT
TRBV19,NA,TRBJ1-1,NA,CASSPRRSTEAFF,TGTGCCAGTAGTCCCAGAAGGAGCACTGAAGCTTTCTTT
TRBV27,NA,TRBJ1-1,NA,CASSLTQLNTEAFF,TGTGCCAGCAGTTTAACACAGTTGAACACTGAAGCTTTCTTT
TRBV19,NA,TRBJ1-5,NA,CASSIMGRDQPQHF,TGTGCCAGTAGTATTATGGGTAGGGATCAGCCCCAGCATTTT
TRBV6-1,NA,TRBJ2-6,NA,CASSLSSGANVLTF,TGTGCCAGCAGTTTGTCCTCTGGGGCCAACGTCCTGACTTTC
TRBV5-4,NA,TRBJ1-1,NA,CASSLNGLNTEAFF,TGTGCCAGCAGCTTAAATGGTTTGAACACTGAAGCTTTCTTT
TRBV27,TRBD2,TRBJ2-3,NA,CASSLTTTSGSGTQYF,TGTGCCAGCAGTCTGACCACGACTAGCGGGAGTGGTACGCAGTATTTT
TRBV28,NA,TRBJ1-2,few,CASLLSGGLNYGYTF,TGTGCCAGCTTATTGAGCGGAGGACTTAACTATGGCTACACCTTC
TRBV28,NA,TRBJ2-7,NA,CASSAPSRLGEQYF,TGTGCCAGCAGTGCTCCCTCCAGGTTAGGCGAGCAGTACTTC
TRBV5-5,NA,TRBJ1-5,once,CASSTFSSNQPQHF,TGTGCCAGCAGCACCTTCTCGAGCAATCAGCCCCAGCATTTT
TRBV19,NA,TRBJ2-1,NA,CASSPDNSLTYNEQFF,TGTGCCAGTAGTCCCGACAACTCCTTGACCTACAATGAGCAGTTCTTC
TRBV28,NA,TRBJ2-2,once,CASSLRRGTGELFF,TGTGCCAGCAGTTTACGGCGCGGCACCGGGGAGCTGTTTTTT
TRBV20-1,NA,TRBJ2-7,NA,CSARGLYEQYF,TGCAGTGCTAGAGGTTTGTACGAGCAGTACTTC
TRBV15,NA,TRBJ1-2,NA,CATTLGGEGFGYTF,TGTGCCACTACGCTCGGGGGCGAAGGGTTTGGCTACACCTTC
TRBV7-9,NA,TRBJ1-2,few,CASSLGGQGNYGYTF,TGTGCCAGCAGCTTAGGGGGCCAGGGGAACTATGGCTACACCTTC
TRBV7-9,NA,TRBJ1-1,NA,CASSLEVVGRAFF,TGTGCCAGCAGCTTAGAGGTGGTAGGGAGAGCTTTCTTT
TRBV7-2,NA,TRBJ2-7,once,CASSLKRLSYEQYF,TGTGCCAGCAGCTTAAAGCGACTATCCTACGAGCAGTACTTC
TRBV7-7,TRBD1,TRBJ2-7,NA,CASSPGTALYEQYF,TGTGCCAGCAGCCCTGGGACAGCTCTCTACGAGCAGTACTTC
TRBV7-2,NA,TRBJ1-1,few,CASSLVLGNTEAFF,TGTGCCAGCAGCTTAGTATTGGGGAACACTGAAGCTTTCTTT
TRBV9,TRBD2,TRBJ2-3,NA,CASSVGLAGGVDTQYF,TGTGCCAGCAGCGTAGGACTAGCGGGGGGCGTAGATACGCAGTATTTT
TRBV2,NA,TRBJ1-3,NA,CASSSWGTENTIYF,TGTGCCAGCAGTTCCTGGGGAACCGAAAACACCATATATTTT
TRBV30,TRBD1,TRBJ2-7,NA,CAWSLGTGQYF,TGTGCCTGGAGTCTCGGGACAGGGCAGTACTTC
TRBV6-5,NA,TRBJ1-2,once,CASRDTGSDYGYTF,TGTGCCAGCAGAGACACGGGTAGCGACTATGGCTACACCTTC
TRBV19,NA,TRBJ2-3,NA,CASSMPYTDTQYF,TGTGCCAGTAGTATGCCCTACACAGATACGCAGTATTTT
TRBV4-3,NA,TRBJ2-5,NA,CASSQGVGQETQYF,TGCGCCAGCAGCCAAGGGGTAGGACAAGAGACCCAGTACTTC
TRBV7-3,NA,TRBJ1-1,NA,CASSLRGATEAFF,TGTGCCAGCAGTTTACGGGGGGCCACTGAAGCTTTCTTT
TRBV6-4,NA,TRBJ1-1,NA,CASSDQQGTEAFF,TGTGCCAGCAGTGACCAACAGGGCACTGAAGCTTTCTTT
TRBV6-1,NA,TRBJ2-1,NA,CASSEVVRRSYNEQFF,TGTGCCAGCAGTGAAGTAGTCAGACGCTCCTACAATGAGCAGTTCTTC
TRBV10-3,NA,TRBJ1-1,NA,CAISDTSNTEAFF,TGTGCCATCAGTGATACATCGAACACTGAAGCTTTCTTT